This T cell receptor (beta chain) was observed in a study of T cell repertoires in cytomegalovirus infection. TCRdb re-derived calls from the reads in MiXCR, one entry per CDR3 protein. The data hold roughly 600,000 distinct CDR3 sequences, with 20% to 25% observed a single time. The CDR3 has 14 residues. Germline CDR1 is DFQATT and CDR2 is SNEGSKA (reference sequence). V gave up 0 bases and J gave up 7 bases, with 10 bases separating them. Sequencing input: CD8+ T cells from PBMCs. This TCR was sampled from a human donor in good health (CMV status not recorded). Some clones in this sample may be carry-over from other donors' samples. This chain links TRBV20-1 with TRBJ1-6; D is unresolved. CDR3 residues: CSARDPPGNSPLHF. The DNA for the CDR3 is TGCAGTGCTAGAGATCCCCCGGGGAATTCACCCCTCCACTTT.